This TCR beta chain came from a study of human T cells and chemical hapten exposure. As for the study in general: Yields of TCR per sample differed, chiefly owing to small differences in pooled library volume. Study findings and constraints: Significantly more large CDR3 similarity clusters arose among expanded TCRs than among controls.

The CDR3 runs 15 residues. Trimming removed 4 bases at V and 3 bases at J, with 15 bases between. From germline, CDR1 is KGHSH and CDR2 LQKENI. Time point noted: patch test 2, 6 weeks after DPC sensitization. Noted treatment: therapeutic diphenylcyclopropenone sensitization with weekly scalp DPC. Sample donors consisted of patients with alopecia, aged 18 to 70 years, who were suitable for DPC. TCRdb re-called the RACE reads through MiXCR, storing one row per CDR3 protein. The sample lists 120,000 to 150,000 distinct CDR3 sequences, 10% to 15% occurring once. To note about this clonotype: Its specificity is unknown.

The chain is built from TRBV18 and TRBJ1-1, with D maybe TRBD1 (5 bases). The sequencing here drew on whole blood, taken in connection with sensitization to the hapten diphenylcyclopropenone (DPC). This clonotype was sampled from a woman between 50 and 59 years old with alopecia areata. Some clones in this sample may be carry-over from other donors' samples. This CDR3 is CASSRTLGADTEAFF. CDR3 DNA sequence: TGTGCCAGCTCACGGACCCTCGGGGCGGACACTGAAGCTTTCTTT.